The present T cell receptor (beta chain) was sequenced within a study of blood T cell repertoires in COVID-19. Overall study: Sites across the United States, Italy and Spain contributed samples from acute and convalescent COVID-19. Nucleic acid was either cDNA or gDNA, and it came from T cells, B-cell-depleted T cells, or PBMCs.

As processed by the authors: Amplified reference gene primers provided the basis for estimating nucleated cell counts. Only in-frame clones appear in the TCRdb table, and some are missing; sequencing was by immunoSEQ multiplex PCR. V, J and clone size are those of that table, while D and trimming were read from the DNA. The table has more than 200,000 clones, 70% to 85% seen once; the top ten hold roughly 9.8%. Germline values: CDR1 MGHRA, CDR2 YSYEKL. The junction had 7 bases not matched to a gene; V was cut back by 0 bases and J by 10 bases. This CDR3 is built from 16 residues. This TCR was sampled from an elderly man with acute or convalescent COVID-19. This rearrangement joins TRBV4-1 to TRBJ2-4, with 12 bases fitting TRBD1. The specimen was peripheral blood. In DNA, the CDR3 is TGCGCCAGCAGCCAAGATCAGGGACAGGGGGCGAGTATTCAGTACTTC. Protein product: CASSQDQGQGASIQYF.